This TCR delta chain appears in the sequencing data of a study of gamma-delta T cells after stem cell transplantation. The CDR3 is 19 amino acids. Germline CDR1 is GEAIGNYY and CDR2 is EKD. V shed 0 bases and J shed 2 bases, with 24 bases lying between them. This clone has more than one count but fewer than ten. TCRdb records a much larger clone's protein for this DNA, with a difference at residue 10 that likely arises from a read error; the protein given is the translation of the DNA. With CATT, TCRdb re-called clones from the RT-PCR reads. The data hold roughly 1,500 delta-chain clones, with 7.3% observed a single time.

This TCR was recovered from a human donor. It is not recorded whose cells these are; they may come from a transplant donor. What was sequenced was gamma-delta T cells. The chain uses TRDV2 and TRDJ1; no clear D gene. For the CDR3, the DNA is TGTGCCTGTGACACCATGGAACCAACTGAGGGAACTCTAACCGATAAACTCATCTTT. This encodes CACDTMEPTEGTLTDKLIF.